The entry below describes one T cell receptor beta chain. Genomic DNA served as template for TCR beta VDJ and CDR3 profiling. TCRdb re-called the reads with MiXCR, one entry per CDR3 protein. Counted here are 180,000 or so distinct CDR3 sequences, roughly half occurring once; the ten biggest clones make up roughly 2%. The entry originates in a study of CD8+CD57+ T cells in acquired aplastic anemia. V shed 5 bases and J 0 bases; nucleotides not matched to a gene: 3. The CDR3 length is 16 residues. Germline V CDR1 and CDR2: ENHRY, SYGVKD. For sequencing, patients were chosen who had shown expansion of CD8+CD57+ cells by flow cytometry.

This rearrangement joins TRBV10-3 to TRBJ2-6; 8 bases are shared with TRBD1. Sequenced input: sorted CD4+, CD8+, or CD8+CD57+ T cells (not recorded which) from PBMCs. This receptor was taken from a human donor with aplastic anemia. The CDR3 DNA follows: TGTGCCATCAGTAGACAGGGGAACTCTGGGGCCAACGTCCTGACTTTC. The encoded protein is CAISRQGNSGANVLTF.